This T cell receptor beta chain was captured in a study of high-grade serous ovarian cancer treatment subgroups. General observations from the study: Different patients shared almost no repertoire; same-patient tumors shared 0.11 to 0.79.

About this clone: Its specificity is unknown.

TCRdb's copy holds only in-frame clones and misses some; the assay was immunoSEQ multiplex PCR. The data hold over 900 clones, with approximately 80% observed a single time. The tumor samples were collected prior to definitive surgery or chemotherapy. The CDR3 runs to 14 residues. V shed 6 bases and J 12 bases; nucleotides not matched to a gene: 13. Looked up from germline, CDR1 is LNHDA and CDR2 is SQIVND (reference sequence). The sequence was obtained from a human donor with high-grade serous ovarian cancer. Input material: tumor tissue. This chain links TRBV19 with TRBJ1-4, with 7 bases aligning to TRBD1. CDR3 sequence reads: CASRTQGSALELFF. CDR3 nucleotides: TGTGCCAGTAGAACACAGGGGAGCGCTCTTGAACTGTTTTTT.